One sample yielded the 16 T cell receptor beta chains listed below, sequenced in a study of blood T cell repertoires in COVID-19. Data came from immunoSEQ multiplex PCR; TCRdb stores just in-frame clones and leaves some out. This repertoire shows some 200,000 clones, 86% found once; its top ten account for 2.2%. Sequencing input: peripheral blood. These receptors were taken from a woman aged 45-65 years with acute or convalescent COVID-19.

This clone was seen a single time. This rearrangement joins TRBV5-1 to TRBJ2-3; D possibly corresponds to TRBD2 (6 bases). The V and J ends lost 1 base and 2 bases respectively, with 14 bases between them. From germline, CDR1 is SGHRS and CDR2 YFSETQ. The CDR3 is 16 amino acids. The CDR3: CASSLTSRTNTDTQYF. The DNA for the CDR3 is TGCGCCAGCAGCTTGACTAGCCGGACGAACACAGATACGCAGTATTTT.

The chain uses TRBV21-1 and TRBJ2-5; TRBD2 was called by the table and not checked on the DNA. TRBV21-1 is tagged as a pseudogene. The length of the CDR3 is 14 residues. The CDR3 DNA reads TGTGCCAGCAGCAAAAGGATAGCCCAAGAGACCCAGTACTTC. Translated, it gives CASSKRIAQETQYF.

This chain uses TRBV19 with TRBJ2-7; 9 bases fit TRBD1. From germline, CDR1 is LNHDA and CDR2 SQIVND (reference sequence). The CDR3 is 14 residues long. V shed 5 bases, J shed 5 bases, and the junction held 7 bases outside the gene matches. The CDR3 nucleotides are TGTGCCAGTAGTGCCGGTACAGGGGGCCACGAGCAGTACTTC. This encodes CASSAGTGGHEQYF.

This sequence joins TRBV14 and TRBJ1-2; tentatively, D is TRBD1 (6 bases). Germline V CDR1 and CDR2: SGHDN, FVKESK. The CDR3 covers 14 residues. The V end lost 5 bases, the J end lost 4 bases, and 14 bases lay between the germline ends. As DNA, the CDR3 is TGTGCCAGCAGCGTAGGCCCCAGGGGCTATGGCTACACCTTC. Residues: CASSVGPRGYGYTF.

The rearrangement uses TRBV6-1 and TRBJ1-4; D is uncertain. The length of the CDR3 is 13 residues. V lost 3 bases to trimming and J lost 8 bases, with 10 bases between them. From germline, CDR1 is MNHNS and CDR2 SASEGT. CDR3 amino acids: CASSERSPEKLFF. DNA of the CDR3: TGTGCCAGCAGTGAGCGTTCTCCGGAAAAACTGTTTTTT.

V gene TRBV3-1 (or the pseudogene TRBV3-2) combines with J gene TRBJ2-1; 7 positions match TRBD1. CDR3 size: 13 residues. The germline V gene has CDR1 LGHDT and CDR2 YNNKEL (reference sequence). V was clipped by 2 bases and J by 6 bases; unmatched bases: 1. The CDR3 loop is CASSQTGANEQFF. As DNA, the CDR3 is TGTGCCAGCAGCCAAACAGGGGCCAATGAGCAGTTCTTC.

The rearrangement links TRBV4-3 to TRBJ2-7; TRBD2 might be the D (6 bases). Germline V CDR1 and CDR2: LGHNA, YSLEER. The CDR3 is made up of 15 amino acids. Trimming took 3 bases from V and 6 from J, leaving 18 bases between them. The CDR3 spells CASSQSFGGAGEQYF. CDR3 in DNA: TGCGCCAGCAGCCAGTCCTTCGGAGGGGCCGGCGAGCAGTACTTC.

This chain connects TRBV4-1 to TRBJ2-5; tentative D call: TRBD2 (5 bases). V lost 3 bases and J 2 bases, leaving 19 bases between the germline ends. Germline CDR1 is MGHRA and CDR2 is YSYEKL. The CDR3 contains 17 residues. CDR3 nucleotides: TGCGCCAGCAGCCATGGGCCGCTTCTAGCACGGCAAGAGACCCAGTACTTC. Protein: CASSHGPLLARQETQYF.

The chain joins TRBV6-2 or TRBV6-3 to TRBJ1-1; unclear D gene. The length of the CDR3 is 12 residues. Germline CDR1 and CDR2: MNHEY and SVGEGT. Trimming cost V 2 bases and J 4 bases, with 5 bases left between them. CDR3 sequence (DNA): TGTGCCAGCAGTTACACAAGCACTGAAGCTTTCTTT. It translates to CASSYTSTEAFF.

The V and J genes are TRBV6-5 and TRBJ2-1, with D possibly being TRBD2 (6 bases). Germline-derived CDR1 and CDR2 are MNHEY and SVGAGI. V was trimmed by 6 bases and J by 7 bases, leaving 19 bases between them. The CDR3 contains 15 residues. This CDR3 reads CASSWIPGLYNEQFF. The CDR3 DNA is TGTGCCAGCAGCTGGATACCGGGACTCTATAATGAGCAGTTCTTC.

V is TRBV6-6 and J is TRBJ1-1; tentative D call: TRBD1 (6 bases). The V end was cut by 5 bases, the J end by 10 bases, with 14 bases between. CDR1 is MNHNY, CDR2 SVGAGI, per germline (reference sequence). This CDR3 spans 12 amino acids. The CDR3 DNA reads as TGTGCCAGCAGTCAGCTACAGGGATCAGCTTTCTTT. Translated: CASSQLQGSAFF.

The genes are TRBV11-2 and TRBJ2-5, with a possible D match to TRBD2 (7 bases). CDR1 SGHAT and CDR2 FQNNGV come from the germline V gene. This CDR3 is 14 amino acids long. V was trimmed by 6 bases and J by 5 bases, leaving 16 bases between them. The CDR3 spells CASSRGGGTETQYF. The CDR3 DNA is TGTGCCAGCAGTCGAGGGGGGGGCACGGAGACCCAGTACTTC.

This chain uses TRBV20-1 with TRBJ2-5; TRBD2 agrees at 7 bases. In germline, CDR1 is DFQATT, CDR2 SNEGSKA (reference sequence). The CDR3 consists of 16 residues. The trim removed 3 bases at V and 4 bases at J, leaving 14 bases unmatched. The CDR3, as DNA: TGCAGTGCTAGTAGGGAGTGGGAGGGATCCTTAGAGACCCAGTACTTC. It translates to CSASREWEGSLETQYF.

In DNA, the CDR3 is TGTGCCAGCAGTTTAATAGGGGGTTCCTACAATGAGCAGTTCTTC. Amino acids: CASSLIGGSYNEQFF. This chain links TRBV27 with TRBJ2-1; possible D gene TRBD1, 6 bases. Germline CDR1 is MNHEY and CDR2 is SMNVEV (reference sequence). V was pared by 2 bases and J by 1 base, with 9 bases between. The length of the CDR3 is 15 residues.

The chain links TRBV7-9 to TRBJ2-7, with 7 bases fitting TRBD1. The CDR3 contains 12 residues. Germline V gene sequence: CDR1 SEHNR, CDR2 FQNEAQ (reference sequence). Trimming at V came to 5 bases and at J to 2 bases, leaving 0 bases not matched to a gene. CDR3 sequence reads: CASSGQAYEQYF. CDR3 sequence (DNA): TGTGCCAGCAGCGGACAGGCCTACGAGCAGTACTTC.

This clone was recorded only once. The chain carries TRBV10-1 and TRBJ2-3, with no clear D. Trimming removed 2 bases at V and 2 bases at J, with 8 bases between. Germline-derived CDR1 and CDR2 are WNHNN and SYGVQD (reference sequence). The CDR3 has 14 amino acids. The CDR3 protein is CASSERRNTDTQYF. DNA of the CDR3: TGCGCCAGCAGTGAGAGGCGGAACACAGATACGCAGTATTTT.